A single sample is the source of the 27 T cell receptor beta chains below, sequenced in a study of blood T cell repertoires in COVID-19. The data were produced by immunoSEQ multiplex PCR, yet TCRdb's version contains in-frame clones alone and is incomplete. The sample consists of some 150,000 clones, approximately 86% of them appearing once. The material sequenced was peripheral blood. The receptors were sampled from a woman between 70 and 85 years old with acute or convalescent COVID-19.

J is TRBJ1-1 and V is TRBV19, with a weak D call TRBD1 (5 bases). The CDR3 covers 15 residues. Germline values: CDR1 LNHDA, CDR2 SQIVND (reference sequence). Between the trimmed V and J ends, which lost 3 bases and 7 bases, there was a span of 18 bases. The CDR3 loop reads CASSIRTGGRGEAFF. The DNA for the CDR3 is TGTGCCAGTAGTATCAGAACCGGGGGACGGGGTGAAGCTTTCTTT.

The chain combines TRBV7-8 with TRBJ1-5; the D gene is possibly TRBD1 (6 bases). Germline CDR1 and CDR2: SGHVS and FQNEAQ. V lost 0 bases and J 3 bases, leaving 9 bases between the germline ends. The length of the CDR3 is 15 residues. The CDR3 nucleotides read TGTGCCAGCAGCTTAGCGGGGACAAACAATCAGCCCCAGCATTTT. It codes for CASSLAGTNNQPQHF.

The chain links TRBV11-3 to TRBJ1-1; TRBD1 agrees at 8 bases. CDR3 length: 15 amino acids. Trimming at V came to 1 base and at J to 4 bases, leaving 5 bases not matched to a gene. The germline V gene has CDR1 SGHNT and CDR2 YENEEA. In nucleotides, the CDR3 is TGTGCCAGCAGCTTAGGTACAGGGGGGGGCACTGAAGCTTTCTTT. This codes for CASSLGTGGGTEAFF.

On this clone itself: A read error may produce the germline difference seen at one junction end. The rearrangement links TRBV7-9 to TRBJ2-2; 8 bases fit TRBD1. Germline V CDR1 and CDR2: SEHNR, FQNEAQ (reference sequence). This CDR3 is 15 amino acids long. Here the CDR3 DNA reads TGTGCCAGCACCTTAGGACAGGGGAACACCGGGGAGCTGTTTTTT. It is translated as CASTLGQGNTGELFF.

The CDR3 DNA is TGTGCCTCAGGGGCCCCAGCCTATAATTCACCCCTCCACTTT. Translated, it gives CASGAPAYNSPLHF. The V and J genes are TRBV2 and TRBJ1-6, with D possibly TRBD1 on 6 matching bases. Germline values: CDR1 SNHLY, CDR2 FYNNEI. V was pared by 11 bases and J by 2 bases, with 13 bases between. CDR3 size: 14 residues.

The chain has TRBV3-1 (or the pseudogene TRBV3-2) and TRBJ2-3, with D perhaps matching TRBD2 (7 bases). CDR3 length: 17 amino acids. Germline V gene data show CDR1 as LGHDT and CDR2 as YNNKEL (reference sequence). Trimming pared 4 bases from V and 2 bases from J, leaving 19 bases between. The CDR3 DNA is TGTGCCAGCAGCCGTTTAGGGGGGGGACCCCTCACAGATACGCAGTATTTT. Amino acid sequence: CASSRLGGGPLTDTQYF.

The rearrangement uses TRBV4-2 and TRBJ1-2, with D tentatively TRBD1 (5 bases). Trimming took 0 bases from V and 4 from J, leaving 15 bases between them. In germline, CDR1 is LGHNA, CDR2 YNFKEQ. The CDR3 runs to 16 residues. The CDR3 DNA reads TGTGCCAGCAGCCAAGATTTCTCATCCCAGGGCTATGGCTACACCTTC. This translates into CASSQDFSSQGYGYTF.

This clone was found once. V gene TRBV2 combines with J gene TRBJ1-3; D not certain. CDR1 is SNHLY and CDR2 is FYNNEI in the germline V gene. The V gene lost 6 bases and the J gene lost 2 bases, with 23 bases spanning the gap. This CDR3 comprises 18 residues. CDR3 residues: CASSRTPDGSDAGNTIYF. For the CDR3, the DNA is TGTGCCAGCAGCCGCACCCCTGACGGGTCAGACGCTGGAAACACCATATATTTT.

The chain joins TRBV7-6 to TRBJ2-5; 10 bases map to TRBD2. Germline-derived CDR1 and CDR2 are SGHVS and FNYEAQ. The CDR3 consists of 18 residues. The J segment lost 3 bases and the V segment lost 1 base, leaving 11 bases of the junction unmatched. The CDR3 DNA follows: TGTGCCAGCAGCTTAGGACCCTTGCTAGCGGGGGTCAAAGAGACCCAGTACTTC. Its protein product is CASSLGPLLAGVKETQYF.

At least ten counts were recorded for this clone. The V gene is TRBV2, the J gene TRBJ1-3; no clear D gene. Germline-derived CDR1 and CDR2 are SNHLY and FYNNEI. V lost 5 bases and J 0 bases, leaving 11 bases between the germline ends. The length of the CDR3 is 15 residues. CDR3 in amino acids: CASSPIRVSGNTIYF. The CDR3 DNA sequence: TGTGCCAGCAGTCCGATCCGGGTCTCTGGAAACACCATATATTTT.

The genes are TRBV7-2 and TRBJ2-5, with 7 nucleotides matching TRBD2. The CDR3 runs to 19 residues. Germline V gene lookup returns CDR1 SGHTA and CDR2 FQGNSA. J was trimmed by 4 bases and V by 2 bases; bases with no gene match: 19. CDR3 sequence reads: CASSLRVGGTSRLPETQYF. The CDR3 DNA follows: TGTGCCAGCAGCTTAAGGGTGGGGGGGACCTCACGGCTTCCAGAGACCCAGTACTTC.

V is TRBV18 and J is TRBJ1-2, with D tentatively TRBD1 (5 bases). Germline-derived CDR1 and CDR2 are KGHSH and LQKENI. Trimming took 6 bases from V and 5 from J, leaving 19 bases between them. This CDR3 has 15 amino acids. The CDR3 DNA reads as TGTGCCAGCTCCTCCTCGGCGGGACGCCTTTATGGCTACACCTTC. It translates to CASSSSAGRLYGYTF.

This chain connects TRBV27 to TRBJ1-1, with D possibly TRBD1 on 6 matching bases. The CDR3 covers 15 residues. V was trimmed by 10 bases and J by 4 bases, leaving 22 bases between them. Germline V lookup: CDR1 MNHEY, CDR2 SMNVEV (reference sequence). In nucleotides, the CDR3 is TGTGCCACACAAAGGGACACCCCCCAAGGCACTGAAGCTTTCTTT. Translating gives CATQRDTPQGTEAFF.

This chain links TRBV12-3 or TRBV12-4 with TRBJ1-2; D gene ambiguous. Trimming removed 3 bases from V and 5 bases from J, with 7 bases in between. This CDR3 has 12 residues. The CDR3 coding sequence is TGTGCCAGCAGTTTTGAGGGTTATGGCTACACCTTC. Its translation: CASSFEGYGYTF.

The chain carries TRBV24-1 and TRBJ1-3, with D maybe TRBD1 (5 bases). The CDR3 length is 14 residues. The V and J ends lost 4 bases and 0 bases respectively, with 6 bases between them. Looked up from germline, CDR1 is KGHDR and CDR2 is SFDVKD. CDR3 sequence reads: CATSDDSSGNTIYF. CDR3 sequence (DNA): TGTGCCACCAGTGACGACAGCTCTGGAAACACCATATATTTT.

CDR3 in DNA: TGCGCCAGCAGCCCTACCGGGGAAGGGGGCACTGAAGCTTTCTTT. Translated: CASSPTGEGGTEAFF. The V and J genes are TRBV5-1 and TRBJ1-1, with a possible D match to TRBD1 (6 bases). Between the trimmed V and J ends, which lost 4 bases and 4 bases, there was a span of 17 bases. The CDR3 is made up of 15 amino acids. Germline CDR1 reads SGHRS; CDR2 reads YFSETQ.

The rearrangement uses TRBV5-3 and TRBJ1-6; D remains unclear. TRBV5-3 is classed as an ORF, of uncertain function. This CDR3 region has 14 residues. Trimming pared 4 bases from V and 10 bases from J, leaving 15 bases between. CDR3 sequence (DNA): TGTGCCAGAAGCGCGAGGCAAAGGAGATCACCCCTCCACTTT. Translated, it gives CARSARQRRSPLHF.

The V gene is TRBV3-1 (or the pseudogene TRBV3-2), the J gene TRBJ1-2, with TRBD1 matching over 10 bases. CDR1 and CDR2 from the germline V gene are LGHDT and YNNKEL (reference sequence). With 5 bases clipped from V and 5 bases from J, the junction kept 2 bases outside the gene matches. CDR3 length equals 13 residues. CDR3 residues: CASSLDRGYGYTF. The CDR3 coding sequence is TGTGCCAGCAGCTTGGACAGGGGGTATGGCTACACCTTC.

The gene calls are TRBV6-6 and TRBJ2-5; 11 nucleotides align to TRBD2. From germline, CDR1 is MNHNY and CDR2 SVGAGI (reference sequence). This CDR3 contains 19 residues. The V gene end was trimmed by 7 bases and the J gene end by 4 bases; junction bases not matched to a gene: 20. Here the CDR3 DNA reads TGTGCCAGCACCTACGCGGCGGGATTAGCGGGGGGGTCCGGAGAGACCCAGTACTTC. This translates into CASTYAAGLAGGSGETQYF.

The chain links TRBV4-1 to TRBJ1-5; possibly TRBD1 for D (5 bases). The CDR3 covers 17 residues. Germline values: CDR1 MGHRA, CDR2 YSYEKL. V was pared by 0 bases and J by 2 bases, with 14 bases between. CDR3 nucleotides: TGCGCCAGCAGCCAAGATCCGGGGGACTCCCGCAATCAGCCCCAGCATTTT. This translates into CASSQDPGDSRNQPQHF.

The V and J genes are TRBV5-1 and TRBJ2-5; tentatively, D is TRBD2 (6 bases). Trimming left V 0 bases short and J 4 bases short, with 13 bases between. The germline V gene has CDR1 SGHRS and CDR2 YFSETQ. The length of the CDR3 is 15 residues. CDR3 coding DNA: TGCGCCAGCAGCTTGGCCGGGAGAGGGCCAGAGACCCAGTACTTC. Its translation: CASSLAGRGPETQYF.

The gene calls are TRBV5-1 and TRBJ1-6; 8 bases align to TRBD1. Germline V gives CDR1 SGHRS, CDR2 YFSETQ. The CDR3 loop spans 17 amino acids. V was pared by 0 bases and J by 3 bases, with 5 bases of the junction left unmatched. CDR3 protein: CASSLGQGTLYNSPLHF. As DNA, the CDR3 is TGCGCCAGCAGCTTGGGACAGGGGACCCTCTATAATTCACCCCTCCACTTT. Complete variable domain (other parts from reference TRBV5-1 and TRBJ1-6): KAGVTQTPRYLIKTRGQQVTLSCSPISGHRSVSWYQQTPGQGLQFLFEYFSETQRNKGNFPGRFSGRQFSNSRSEMNVSTLELGDSALYLCASSLGQGTLYNSPLHFGNGTRLTVT.

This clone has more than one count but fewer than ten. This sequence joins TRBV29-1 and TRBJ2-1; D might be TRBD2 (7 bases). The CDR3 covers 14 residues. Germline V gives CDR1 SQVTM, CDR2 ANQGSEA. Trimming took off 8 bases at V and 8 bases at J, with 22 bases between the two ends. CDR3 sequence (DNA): TGCAGCCCAATTATGAGGGGGGGCCAGGATGAGCAGTTCTTC. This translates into CSPIMRGGQDEQFF.

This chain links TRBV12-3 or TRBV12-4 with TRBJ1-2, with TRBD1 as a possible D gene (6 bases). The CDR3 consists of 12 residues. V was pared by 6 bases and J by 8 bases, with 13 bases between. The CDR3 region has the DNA TGTGCCAGCAGCCCAGACAGGCAAGGCTACACCTTC. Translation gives CASSPDRQGYTF.

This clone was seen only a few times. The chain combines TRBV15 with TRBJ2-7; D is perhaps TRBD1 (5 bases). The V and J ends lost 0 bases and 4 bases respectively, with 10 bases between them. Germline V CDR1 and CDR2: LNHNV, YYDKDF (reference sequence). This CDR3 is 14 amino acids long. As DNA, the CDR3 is TGTGCCACCAGCAGAGACCCAGGGTTGTACGAGCAGTACGTC. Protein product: CATSRDPGLYEQYV.

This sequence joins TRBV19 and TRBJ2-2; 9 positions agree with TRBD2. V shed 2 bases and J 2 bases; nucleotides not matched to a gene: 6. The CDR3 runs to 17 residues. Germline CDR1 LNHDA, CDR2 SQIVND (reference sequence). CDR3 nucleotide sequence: TGTGCCAGTAGTATAAAAGCGGGGGGTCCAAACACCGGGGAGCTGTTTTTT. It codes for CASSIKAGGPNTGELFF.

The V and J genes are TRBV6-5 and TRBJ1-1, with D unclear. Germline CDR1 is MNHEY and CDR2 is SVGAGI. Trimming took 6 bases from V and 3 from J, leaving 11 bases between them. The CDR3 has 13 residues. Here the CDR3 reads CASSPRAHTEAFF. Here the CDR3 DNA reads TGTGCCAGCAGCCCAAGAGCCCACACTGAAGCTTTCTTT.